This TCR beta chain was captured by sequencing in a study of T cells in Graves' hyperthyroidism and ophthalmopathy (dated by TCRdb to between 2019 and 2020). Looking at the study overall: Peripheral blood samples were taken at the time of initial diagnosis, prior to any treatment. The 100 discovery patients were randomly split 7:3 into training and test sets. According to the paper, TCR Vbeta CDR3 sequencing was carried out on about 140 peripheral blood samples, which came from fewer than 50 ophthalmopathy, 70 to 80 hyperthyroidism and roughly 17 progressor patients. Following sampling, methimazole starting at 30 mg daily was given to hyperthyroidism patients, and high-dose intravenous methylprednisolone was given to ophthalmopathy patients. Whether ophthalmopathy could be predicted prospectively was tested in an independent validation cohort made up of 18 to 20 hyperthyroidism patients plus 17 patients who later progressed to ophthalmopathy. To identify distinguishing TCR V-J signatures, a discovery cohort of 95 to 100 patients was used, comprising 43 with Graves' ophthalmopathy and around 57 with stable Graves' hyperthyroidism. Thyroid tissue and blood T-cell repertoires from about six Graves' hyperthyroidism patients were also compared in the study.

Ophthalmopathy patients had moderately to severely active disease, with a Clinical Activity Score of 3 or more, a NOSPECS grade of 4 or more, and a disease duration of less than 3 months. Any patient with an uncontrolled infection, another autoimmune disease, pregnancy or lactation was excluded. Clinical symptoms, serum thyroxine and TRAb, thyroid ultrasound, and orbital computed tomography formed the basis for the diagnoses. Ficoll-Paque density gradient centrifugation was used to isolate PBMCs from 8.5 to 10 ml of fresh peripheral blood. Total RNA was extracted with Trizol reagent, and quality was checked on an Agilent 2100 Bioanalyzer. Taken from the germline V gene, the CDR1 and CDR2 loops are MNHNS and SASEGT. From its cysteine to its phenylalanine, the CDR3 spans 14 amino acids. CDR3 DNA is the only sequence kept; it has 42 bases, read in frame from the first base. At the junction V is shortened by 6 bases and J by 1 base, with 13 bases in between.

Findings and caveats that apply to the study as a whole: Ophthalmopathy was separated from stable hyperthyroidism by a 13 V-J signature model, with about 88% sensitivity and around 81% specificity obtained in cross-validation and 80%/75% obtained in testing. In validation, the model predicted progression to ophthalmopathy a median of about 6.5 months before onset, with approximately 71% sensitivity and 72.22% specificity. No statistical method was used to set the sample size in advance, and investigators knew the group allocation. Most expanded thyroid clonotypes (frequency above 0.001) were also detected in blood, suggesting blood repertoires may reflect thyroid immune responses.

TCR beta CDR3 regions were amplified from RNA transcripts. The TCR CDR3 was subjected to a first round of RT-PCR using the HTBI primer set and the Qiagen OneStep RT-PCR kit. Libraries were constructed in a second round of multiplex PCR, after which size selection and purification were carried out. Libraries were sequenced paired-end with 100 bp reads on an Illumina HiSeq2000. Per the source publication's procedure: SOAPnuke was used to process the raw data, with reads discarded if the reads contained adapters or uncalled bases, had a mean Phred below 15, or lacked an exact constant-primer or identifier match. COPE v1.2.5 was used to merge high-quality paired reads, and clonotypes were defined as unique nucleotide sequences. Clonotypes were aligned to IMGT TRBV, TRBD and TRBJ reference segments using MiTCR v1.1. Only V-J combinations with frequency above 0.0001, covering 99.2% of repertoires, were analysed. The TCS score was defined as F50 (clonal expansion) divided by E x V (chaos), with BLOSUM62-based TCRdist calculated between CDR3 peptides within each V-J. Welch's t-statistics and random forest reduced 500 to 650 V-J features to roughly 13, which were used in a naive Bayes classifier (R e1071). The raw public data were reprocessed by TCRdb itself: fastp quality trimming at Q25, MiXCR clonotype calling, in-frame beta chains only. Each CDR3 protein gets just one entry, which takes the most common genes and DNA from the rows behind it. TCRdb, rather than the study authors, made the V and J calls. Here the sample has about 600,000 distinct CDR3 sequences; around 15% occur a single time. The ten largest clones represent approximately 12% of the sample.

A word on this clonotype: Its binding antigen is unknown. There are no base qualities to consult, and no much larger clone falls within one base.

Source material: blood. The chain joins TRBV6-1 to TRBJ2-7; possibly the D gene is TRBD2, per 5 matching bases. The TCR was taken from a woman in her forties or fifties with Graves' ophthalmopathy. Read as DNA, the sequence is TGTGCCAGCAGGCGGGCAGGAAATTCCTACGAGCAGTACTTC. It is translated as CASRRAGNSYEQYF.